The rows below give T cell receptor beta chains drawn from one sample of a study of response to subunit inactivated influenza vaccine. One entry per CDR3 protein results from TCRdb running MiXCR on the RT-PCR reads. The sample lists about 240,000 distinct CDR3 sequences; 9.5% to 15% were seen once. Sequenced here: non-naive T cells sorted from PBMCs, sampled 14 days before vaccination. All receptors come from a man aged 45-65 years who received an inactivated influenza vaccine. CDR3s include the opening cysteine and the closing phenylalanine or tryptophan. D genes are given only for firm matches. Where a row states a size, it is once, few, many or the class of an expanded clone; other rows omit it.

J gene | V gene | D gene | clone size | CDR3 DNA | CDR3 protein
TRBJ2-3 | TRBV28 | . | many | TGTGCCTCTAACCGTAACAACCGGGGGCTGGGAACAGATACGCAGTATTTT | CASNRNNRGLGTDTQYF
TRBJ2-7 | TRBV5-1 | TRBD1 | . | TGCGCCAGCAGCTTTAGGACAGGGGGCTACGAGCAGTACTTC | CASSFRTGGYEQYF
TRBJ1-5 | TRBV6-1 | . | few | TGTGCCAGCAGTGAGCGGGCCACAAATCAGCCCCAGCATTTT | CASSERATNQPQHF
TRBJ2-7 | TRBV3-1 | TRBD1 | few | TGTGCCAGCAGCCAACCCGGGACAGGCATCTACGAGCAGTACTTC | CASSQPGTGIYEQYF
TRBJ1-1 | TRBV12-3/TRBV12-4 | TRBD1 | many | TGTGCCAGCAGTTCCGGACAGGTGCTGAACACTGAAGCTTTCTTT | CASSSGQVLNTEAFF
TRBJ1-1 | TRBV4-1 | . | many | TGCGCCAGCAGCCCACAAATAACTGGCGCTGAAGCTTTCTTT | CASSPQITGAEAFF
TRBJ2-1 | TRBV7-8 | . | . | TGTGCCAGCAGCTTACCGAGGCGGTTCTCGGTCTACAATGAGCAGTTCTTC | CASSLPRRFSVYNEQFF
TRBJ2-5 | TRBV6-1 | . | . | TGTGCCAGCAGTGGGACTATGGGTATCGAGACCCAGTACTTC | CASSGTMGIETQYF
TRBJ2-5 | TRBV28 | TRBD2 | . | TGTGCCAGCAGTTCCGGGAGGGTTAAAGAGACCCAGTACTTC | CASSSGRVKETQYF
TRBJ2-1 | TRBV3-1 | TRBD2 | few | TGTGCCAGCAGCCTAAGCTCACTAGCGGGGGTAGGTGATGAGCAGTTCTTC | CASSLSSLAGVGDEQFF
TRBJ1-2 | TRBV12-3/TRBV12-4 | TRBD1 | few | TGTGCCAGCAGTTCGACAGGGAATGGCTACACCTTC | CASSSTGNGYTF
TRBJ2-1 | TRBV20-1 | . | many | TGCAGTGCTAGAGACCTACTAGGTTATGAGCAGTTCTTC | CSARDLLGYEQFF
TRBJ2-7 | TRBV9 | TRBD2 | few | TGTGCCAGCAGCGTAGATGGGGGGGCCTACGAGCAGTACTTC | CASSVDGGAYEQYF
TRBJ2-7 | TRBV3-1 | TRBD1 | few | TGTGCCAGCAGCCAACGTGGACAGGGTACCTACGAGCAGTACTTC | CASSQRGQGTYEQYF
TRBJ2-3 | TRBV7-2 | . | . | TGTGCCAGCAGCTCCGAGTTAACAGATACGCAGTATTTT | CASSSELTDTQYF
TRBJ2-3 | TRBV20-1 | TRBD2 | few | TGCAGTGCCAGAGAACTAGCGGGAGGGTCCCGGGATACGCAGTATTTT | CSARELAGGSRDTQYF
TRBJ2-1 | TRBV12-3/TRBV12-4 | . | few | TGTGCCAGCAGTTCAATACTGGTCGCAGTGGGGAATGAGCAGTTCTTC | CASSSILVAVGNEQFF
TRBJ2-2 | TRBV7-2 | . | . | TGTGCCAGCAGCACCGAGGCTGGGAGAACCGGGGAGCTGTTTTTT | CASSTEAGRTGELFF
TRBJ2-7 | TRBV7-2 | TRBD2 | many | TGTGCCAGCAGCCAAGCTAGCGGGAGGGCCACCTACGAGCAGTACTTC | CASSQASGRATYEQYF
TRBJ2-2 | TRBV6-2/TRBV6-3 | . | . | TGTGCCAGCCAAACAGGGACGGGGTACACCGGGGAGCTGTTTTTT | CASQTGTGYTGELFF
TRBJ2-7 | TRBV20-1 | . | . | TGCAGTGCTATCAGTCCTTCCTCCTACGAGCAGTACTTC | CSAISPSSYEQYF
TRBJ2-3 | TRBV24-1 | . | . | TGTGCCACCAGTGATTTGGAGGATCCAGATACGCAGTATTTT | CATSDLEDPDTQYF
TRBJ1-2 | TRBV4-3 | . | . | TGCGCCAGCAGCCAAGATTTAGGTTCCACTGACTACACCTTC | CASSQDLGSTDYTF
TRBJ1-2 | TRBV29-1 | . | . | TGCAGCGTCGAGCTTCAGGGGACCTATGGCTACACCTTC | CSVELQGTYGYTF
TRBJ2-5 | TRBV2 | TRBD2 | many | TGTGCCAGCAGGGTAGCGGGATCGATGGAGACCCAGTACTTC | CASRVAGSMETQYF
TRBJ2-2 | TRBV9 | TRBD1 | . | TGTGCCAGCAGCGCAGTACAGGGGCCGAACACCGGGGAGCTGTTTTTT | CASSAVQGPNTGELFF
TRBJ2-7 | TRBV6-6 | . | few | TGTGCCAGCAGCCTGGACCAGTACTTC | CASSLDQYF
TRBJ2-3 | TRBV27 | . | few | TGTGCCAGCAGGGACATGGGCCCACATATAGATACGCAGTATTTT | CASRDMGPHIDTQYF